This T cell receptor beta chain was documented in a study of a mutant IDH1 vaccine in newly diagnosed glioma. Overall study: Males made up about 62% and females about 40% of treated patients, whose mean age was 40.4 years. At week 47 came visit V13, while visit V12 had come at week 35.

Details on this clone: Antigen specificity is unknown.

General observations from the study: Pseudoprogression seemed unlinked to shifts in top peripheral T cell clonotypes.

Described time point: week 35, safety follow-up. The study gave 300 ug of mutant IDH1 20-mer peptide per vaccine dose, with topical imiquimod. This table comes from immunoSEQ multiplex PCR, and its TCRdb copy is limited to in-frame clones, with some not included. The sample has tens of thousands of clones; 81% are singletons. This TCR was recovered from a woman between 35 and 50 years old with glioma. Some clones in this sample may be carry-over from other donors' samples. The source was PBMCs, collected from a glioma patient whose treatment included an IDH1 peptide vaccine.

CDR3 bases: TGTGCCAGCAGTTTATCCCTGGGACAAACTTATGGCTACACCTTC. Amino acids: CASSLSLGQTYGYTF. The chain is built from TRBV27 and TRBJ1-2, with D possibly matching TRBD1 (6 bases). The length of the CDR3 is 15 residues. The V end lost 0 bases, the J end lost 5 bases, and 13 bases lay between the germline ends. Germline V gene sequence: CDR1 MNHEY, CDR2 SMNVEV (reference sequence).